The 16 T cell receptor beta chains in this list originate from one sample, sequenced in a study of CD8 T cells in Susac syndrome. RNA in amounts of roughly 0.45 to 1 ug was reverse transcribed with random hexamers. TCRdb recomputed calls from the immunoSEQ multiplex PCR reads with MiXCR, one row per CDR3 protein. This table holds about 120,000 distinct CDR3 sequences, roughly 92% found once. The sequenced sample consisted of CD8+ T cells from PBMCs. The receptor set was obtained from a human donor in good health.

This rearrangement joins TRBV2 to TRBJ2-5; 8 bases fit TRBD2. Germline trimming cut 7 bases from V and 3 bases from J; bases unmatched to any gene: 4. CDR1 SNHLY and CDR2 FYNNEI come from the germline V gene. The CDR3 has 13 residues. CDR3 sequence (DNA): TGTGCCAGCATGTTACTAGCGGAAGAGACCCAGTACTTC. Encoded protein: CASMLLAEETQYF.

The rearrangement links TRBV5-1 to TRBJ2-7; D could derive from TRBD1 or TRBD2 (5 bases each). The germline gives CDR1 SGHRS, CDR2 YFSETQ. The ends were cut back, 4 bases at V and 4 bases at J, with 15 bases in the middle. The CDR3 covers 14 residues. The chain's CDR3 is CASSRDGFSYEQYF. The CDR3 region has the DNA TGCGCCAGCAGCCGGGACGGGTTCTCGTACGAGCAGTACTTC.

V usage is TRBV19 and J usage is TRBJ2-3; 12 bases map to TRBD2. The CDR3 consists of 16 residues. Trimming cost V 5 bases and J 0 bases; bases outside gene matches: 3. Germline lookup yields CDR1 LNHDA and CDR2 SQIVND (reference sequence). The CDR3 here is CASSRTSGGSTDTQYF. CDR3 nucleotide sequence: TGTGCCAGTAGTCGTACTAGCGGGGGGAGCACAGATACGCAGTATTTT.

This chain links TRBV9 with TRBJ2-5, with unresolved D. Germline V CDR1 and CDR2: SGDLS, YYNGEE. V gave up 0 bases and J gave up 5 bases, with 17 bases separating them. The CDR3 spans 16 residues. The CDR3 DNA reads as TGTGCCAGCAGCGTAGTTCCGGGCTCCGTAGGTGAGACCCAGTACTTC. This encodes CASSVVPGSVGETQYF.

This chain connects TRBV20-1 to TRBJ2-1; TRBD1 or TRBD2 may be the D gene (5 bases each). Trimming pared 6 bases from V and 8 bases from J, leaving 20 bases between. The CDR3 is 14 residues long. Germline CDR1 and CDR2: DFQATT and SNEGSKA (reference sequence). The CDR3 protein is CSANYGADYYEQFF. Written as DNA, the CDR3 is TGCAGTGCCAACTACGGGGCGGATTACTATGAGCAGTTCTTC.

V and J are TRBV11-1 and TRBJ2-3; 8 nucleotides align to TRBD1. J gave up 4 bases and V 5 bases, and 8 bases lay outside the gene matches. The CDR3 is 15 amino acids. CDR1 is SGHAT, CDR2 FQDESV, per germline (reference sequence). The CDR3 is CASSDSGQVADTQYF. DNA for the CDR3: TGTGCCAGCAGCGACTCGGGACAGGTGGCAGATACGCAGTATTTT.

The chain combines TRBV9 with TRBJ2-1; no clear D gene. CDR3 length: 12 residues. In germline, CDR1 is SGDLS, CDR2 YYNGEE. Trimming took off 2 bases at V and 10 bases at J, with 10 bases between the two ends. The DNA for the CDR3 is TGTGCCAGCAGCGTTAGCAGCGTCGAGCAGTTCTTC. This codes for CASSVSSVEQFF.

This clonotype was seen just once. This chain connects TRBV5-1 to TRBJ2-5; 7 positions agree with TRBD1. The CDR3 consists of 14 residues. The V gene end was trimmed by 3 bases and the J gene end by 1 base; junction bases not matched to a gene: 3. Germline-derived CDR1 and CDR2 are SGHRS and YFSETQ. The CDR3 DNA follows: TGCGCCAGCAGCTCAGGGACAGCCCAAGAGACCCAGTACTTC. Translation gives CASSSGTAQETQYF.

The chain uses TRBV20-1 and TRBJ2-7; D not resolved. This CDR3 has 14 amino acids. Trimming took 6 bases from V and 0 from J, leaving 15 bases between them. Germline V CDR1 and CDR2: DFQATT, SNEGSKA (reference sequence). CDR3 sequence: CSAPPRLSSYEQYF. CDR3 nucleotide sequence: TGCAGTGCCCCCCCTAGACTCAGCTCCTACGAGCAGTACTTC.

The chain uses TRBV5-1 and TRBJ2-7; D not resolved. Germline CDR1 SGHRS, CDR2 YFSETQ. This CDR3 comprises 13 residues. The ends were cut back, 0 bases at V and 4 bases at J, with 8 bases in the middle. The CDR3 sequence is CASSLGLGYEQYF. The CDR3 nucleotides read TGCGCCAGCAGCTTGGGTCTCGGATACGAGCAGTACTTC. The entire variable domain, with the rest obtained from reference TRBV5-1 and TRBJ2-7, is as follows: KAGVTQTPRYLIKTRGQQVTLSCSPISGHRSVSWYQQTPGQGLQFLFEYFSETQRNKGNFPGRFSGRQFSNSRSEMNVSTLELGDSALYLCASSLGLGYEQYFGPGTRLTVT.

The chain has TRBV13 and TRBJ2-1; a weak D match, TRBD2 (5 bases). The germline V gene has CDR1 PRHDT and CDR2 FYEKMQ (reference sequence). The CDR3 runs to 16 residues. V shed 6 bases and J shed 6 bases, with 21 bases lying between them. The CDR3 nucleotides read TGTGCCAGCAGTTCGACTCACTATACCGGAGGCAATGAGCAGTTCTTC. This codes for CASSSTHYTGGNEQFF.

V is TRBV12-3 or TRBV12-4 and J is TRBJ2-2; perhaps TRBD1 as D (5 bases). V dropped 6 bases and J dropped 7 bases, with 15 bases sitting between them. CDR3 length equals 14 residues. CDR3 loop: CASRVSQGDGELFF. The CDR3 nucleotides are TGTGCCAGCAGAGTGTCGCAGGGTGACGGGGAGCTGTTTTTT.

The rearrangement links TRBV3-1 to TRBJ2-5; 10 nucleotides align to TRBD2. V was pared by 0 bases and J by 4 bases, with 8 bases of the junction left unmatched. This CDR3 is 17 amino acids long. The germline CDR1 and CDR2 sequences are LGHDT and YNNKEL (reference sequence). In DNA, the CDR3 is TGTGCCAGCAGCCAAGATCCCCTAGCGGGAGAAGGAGAGACCCAGTACTTC. It specifies CASSQDPLAGEGETQYF.

The chain couples TRBV7-9 to TRBJ2-1; D unclear. V was trimmed by 1 base and J by 9 bases, leaving 4 bases between them. Per the germline V gene, CDR1 is SEHNR and CDR2 is FQNEAQ (reference sequence). The CDR3 sequence is 11 residues long. CDR3: CASSLDPEQFF. CDR3 sequence (DNA): TGTGCCAGCAGCTTAGATCCTGAGCAGTTCTTC.

This clonotype was counted only a few times. The rearrangement uses TRBV6-6 and TRBJ2-7; TRBD1 matches 9 bases. The germline V gene has CDR1 MNHNY and CDR2 SVGAGI (reference sequence). Trimming at V came to 2 bases and at J to 3 bases, leaving 8 bases not matched to a gene. The CDR3 is made up of 16 amino acids. The CDR3 region has the DNA TGTGCCAGCAGTTACATTGGACAGGGGCCTAACTACGAGCAGTACTTC. This gives the protein CASSYIGQGPNYEQYF.

The chain links TRBV6-2 or TRBV6-3 to TRBJ2-7; D perhaps matches TRBD2 (6 bases). Per germline, CDR1 MNHEY and CDR2 SVGEGT. This CDR3 spans 17 amino acids. Trimming removed 0 bases from V and 1 base from J, with 16 bases in between. The CDR3 spells CASSYSPISGNSYEQYF. In DNA form, the CDR3 reads TGTGCCAGCAGTTACTCCCCGATTAGCGGTAATTCCTACGAGCAGTACTTC.